This T cell receptor (beta chain) stems from a study of blood T cell repertoires in COVID-19. Study in general: Sources were T cells, B-cell-depleted T cells, or PBMCs; the material itself was cDNA or gDNA.

Sequencing was performed with immunoSEQ multiplex PCR; in TCRdb, only in-frame clones are kept and a portion is missing. Of 200,000 or so clones listed, about nine tenths are singletons. The germline V gene encodes CDR1 KGHSH and CDR2 LQKENI. The CDR3 totals 13 residues. V lost 3 bases, J lost 1 base, and 6 bases lay in between. Participants' reported clinical history set cohort assignment. Sequenced material: PBMCs or T cells enriched from blood (not recorded which). The V and J genes are TRBV18 and TRBJ1-1; no definite D call. This sequence was found in a woman in her 30s who had recovered from COVID-19. CDR3 DNA: TGTGCCAGCTCACCGAGCCCGAACACTGAAGCTTTCTTT. It codes for CASSPSPNTEAFF. The full variable domain, its missing parts supplied by reference TRBV18 and TRBJ1-1, is NAGVMQNPRHLVRRRGQEARLRCSPMKGHSHVYWYRQLPEEGLKFMVYLQKENIIDESGMPKERFSAEFPKEGPSILRIQQVVRGDSAAYFCASSPSPNTEAFFGQGTRLTVV.